This T cell receptor beta chain was captured in a study of blood T cell repertoires in COVID-19. On the study more broadly: The United States, Italy and Spain supplied acute and convalescent COVID-19 samples. T cells, B-cell-depleted T cells, or PBMCs supplied cDNA or gDNA.

Original methodology: Amplified reference gene primers provided the basis for estimating nucleated cell counts. Only in-frame clones appear in the TCRdb table, and some are missing; sequencing was by immunoSEQ multiplex PCR. V, J and clone size were drawn from that table, and D and trimming were deduced from the DNA. The repertoire consists of just under 30,000 clones, with less than 90% occurring once and the leading ten covering about 24%. CDR1 and CDR2 from the germline V gene are MDHEN and SYDVKM. CDR3 size: 15 residues. Trimming removed 7 bases at V and 0 bases at J, with 14 bases between. This clonotype was obtained from a human donor with active COVID-19. The donor label of this sample is uncertain. Sequencing used peripheral blood. The chain combines TRBV28 with TRBJ2-3, with D possibly matching TRBD2 (6 bases). The chain's CDR3 is CASISSVSSTDTQYF. As DNA, the CDR3 is TGTGCCAGCATCTCTAGCGTCAGTAGCACAGATACGCAGTATTTT.